The T cell receptor beta chain described here comes from a study of regulatory T cells in long-lasting Graves disease. Arm-PCR of CDR3 regions and iRepertoire HTBI primers were used to build TCR beta libraries. TCRdb reprocessed the multiplex PCR reads with MiXCR, giving one entry per CDR3 protein. The data contain approximately 690,000 distinct CDR3 sequences, about 32% of them seen just once; the ten biggest clones take up about 42%. The length of the CDR3 is 14 residues. The germline gives CDR1 SGHRS, CDR2 YFSETQ. Noted time point: persistent/refractory GD, antithyroid drugs over 5 years with positive TRAb. The TCR library used RNA extracted from PBMCs. This clonotype was counted a single time. The junction differs from germline at one of its ends, possibly a read error.

This sequence joins TRBV5-1 and TRBJ1-1; no clear D. The receptor was derived from a female donor with Graves disease. The specimen comprised peripheral blood mononuclear cells (PBMCs), sampled when the disease was refractory, from a patient treated with antithyroid drugs. The DNA of the CDR3 is TGCGCCAGCAGCTTGGCAGGAATGAACACTGAAGCTCTCTTT. Amino acids: CASSLAGMNTEALF.